This T cell receptor (beta chain) was identified in a study of cytomegalovirus exposure and HLA in healthy donors. About the study: Genotyping showed roughly 76% of roughly 400 donors falling in the Caucasian-associated ancestry cluster. Findings of the study overall: Previous analysis showed most TCR beta V segments were productive about 87% or about 30% of the time.

Concerning this clone: Its specificity is not known.

Germline V lookup: CDR1 LGHNA, CDR2 YSLEER. V lost 3 bases to trimming and J lost 2 bases, with 8 bases between them. The CDR3 length is 14 residues. PCR employed 60 Vbeta and 13 Jbeta primers. Sequencing used immunoSEQ multiplex PCR; TCRdb keeps in-frame clones, though not all of them. The sample yields over 110,000 clones, over 70% seen once. The chain uses TRBV4-3 and TRBJ2-1, with D possibly being TRBD2 (5 bases). The sample was PBMCs. The clonotype was recovered from a man aged 18 to 30 in good health and CMV-seronegative. CDR3 protein: CASSQRVAYNEQFF. The CDR3 bases are TGCGCCAGCAGCCAGCGGGTAGCCTACAATGAGCAGTTCTTC.